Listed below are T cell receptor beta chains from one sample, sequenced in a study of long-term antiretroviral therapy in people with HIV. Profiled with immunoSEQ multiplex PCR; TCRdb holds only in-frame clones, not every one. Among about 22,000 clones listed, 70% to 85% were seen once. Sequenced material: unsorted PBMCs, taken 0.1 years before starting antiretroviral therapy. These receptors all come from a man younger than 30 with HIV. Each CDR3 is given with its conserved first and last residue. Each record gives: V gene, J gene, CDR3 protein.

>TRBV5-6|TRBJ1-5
CASSSQQGPSQPQHF
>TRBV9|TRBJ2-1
CASSVDHRGYNEQFF
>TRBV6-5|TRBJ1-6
CASRTVLNSPLHF
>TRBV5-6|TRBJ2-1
CASSLYGRTYNEQFF
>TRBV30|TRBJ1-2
CAWSLSSYGYTF
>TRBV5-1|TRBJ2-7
CASSLAQGMIAEQYF
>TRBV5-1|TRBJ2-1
CASSRTSGSYSSYNEQFF
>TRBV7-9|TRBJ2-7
CASSFGRGYEQYF
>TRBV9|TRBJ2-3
CASSSKRVGGTDTQYF
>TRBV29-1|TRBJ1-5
CSVGWDRGREPQHF
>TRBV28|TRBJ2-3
CASRNLARTDTQYF
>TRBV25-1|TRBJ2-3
CASSLSTDTQYF
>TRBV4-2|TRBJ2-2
CASSPSLRDPNTGELFF
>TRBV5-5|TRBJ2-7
CASSFADYEQYF
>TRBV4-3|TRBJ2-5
CASSQGTGEEETQYF
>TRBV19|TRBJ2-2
CASSMGGNTGELFF
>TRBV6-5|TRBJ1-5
CASRSQGGGQPQHF
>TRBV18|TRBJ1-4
CASSAREHEKLFF
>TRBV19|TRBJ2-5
CASSMGETQYF
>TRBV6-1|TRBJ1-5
CASSDATGEGQPQHF
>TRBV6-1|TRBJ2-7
CASSEGLPYEQYF
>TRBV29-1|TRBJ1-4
CSVGQLNEKLFF
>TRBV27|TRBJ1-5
CASSVDILHQPQHF
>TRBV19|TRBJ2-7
CASSWDRSSYEQYF
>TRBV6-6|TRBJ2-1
CASSLHRGIYNEQFF
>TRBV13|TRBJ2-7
CASSLGQPYEQYF
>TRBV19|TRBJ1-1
CASSVGQGWDTEAFF
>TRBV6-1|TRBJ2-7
CASTPGQALYEQYF
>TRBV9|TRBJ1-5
CASSEGRDRGVGQPQHF
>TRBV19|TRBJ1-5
CASSMQQGQHQPQHF
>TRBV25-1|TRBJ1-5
CASSDRGLVQPQHF
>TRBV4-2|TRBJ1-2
CASSQEQGASNYGYTF
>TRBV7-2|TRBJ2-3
CASSLAGLAGPPHTDTQYF
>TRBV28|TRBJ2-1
CASSLELYWGWSNEQFF
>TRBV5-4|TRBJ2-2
CASSLWERTGELFF
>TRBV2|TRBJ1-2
CASSEGPKSQGDDGYTF
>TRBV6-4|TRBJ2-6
CASSDSGVAGANVLTF